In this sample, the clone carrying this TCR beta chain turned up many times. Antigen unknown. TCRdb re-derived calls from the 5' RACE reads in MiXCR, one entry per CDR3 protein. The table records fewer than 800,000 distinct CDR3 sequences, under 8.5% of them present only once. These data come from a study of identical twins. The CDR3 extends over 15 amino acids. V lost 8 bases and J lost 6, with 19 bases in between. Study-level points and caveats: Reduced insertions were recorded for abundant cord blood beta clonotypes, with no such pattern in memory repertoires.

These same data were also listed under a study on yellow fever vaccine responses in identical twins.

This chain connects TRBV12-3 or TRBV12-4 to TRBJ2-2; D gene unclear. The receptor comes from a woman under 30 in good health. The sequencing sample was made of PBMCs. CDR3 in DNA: TGTGCCAGCCATTATAGCCAAATGGACGCCGGGGAGCTGTTTTTT. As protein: CASHYSQMDAGELFF.